This T cell receptor beta chain is from a study of blood T cell repertoires in COVID-19. Study-level information: Material from acute and convalescent COVID-19 was sourced from the United States, Italy and Spain. T cells, B-cell-depleted T cells, or PBMCs supplied cDNA or gDNA.

Study members were between about 18 and 100 years old and lived in roughly 24 US regions. Assay: immunoSEQ multiplex PCR; the TCRdb copy retains only in-frame clones and omits some. The table includes a few hundred thousand clones, approximately 84% detected once. Sequenced sample: PBMCs or T cells enriched from blood (not recorded which). The source is a woman aged 30 to 39 who had recovered from COVID-19.

The CDR3 DNA reads as TGTGCCAGCAGCTTGTCGGGGGGGGAGACCAACTATGGCTACACCTTC. Protein sequence: CASSLSGGETNYGYTF. The J gene is TRBJ1-2, the V gene TRBV7-2, with a tentative D call TRBD1 (5 bases). V shed 3 bases and J shed 2 bases, with 16 bases lying between them. The CDR3 runs 16 residues. CDR1 and CDR2 (germline): SGHTA, FQGNSA.